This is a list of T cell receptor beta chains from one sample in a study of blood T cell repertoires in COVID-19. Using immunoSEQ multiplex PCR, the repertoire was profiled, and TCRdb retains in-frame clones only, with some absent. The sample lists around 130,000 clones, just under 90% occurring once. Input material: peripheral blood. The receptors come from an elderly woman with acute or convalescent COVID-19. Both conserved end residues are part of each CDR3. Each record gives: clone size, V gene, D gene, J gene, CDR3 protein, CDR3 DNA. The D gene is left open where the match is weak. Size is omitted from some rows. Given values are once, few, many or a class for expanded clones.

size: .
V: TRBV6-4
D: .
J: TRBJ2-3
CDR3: CASSDSMVGVPRGQYF
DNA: TGTGCCAGCAGTGACTCGATGGTCGGAGTCCCTAGGGGCCAGTATTTT

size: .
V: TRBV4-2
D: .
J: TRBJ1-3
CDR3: CASSQTIVEGERNTIYF
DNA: TGTGCCAGCAGCCAAACTATTGTAGAGGGGGAAAGAAACACCATATATTTT

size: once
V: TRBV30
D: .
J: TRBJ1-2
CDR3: CAWSGRVGGYTF
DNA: TGTGCCTGGAGTGGCAGGGTGGGCGGCTACACCTTC

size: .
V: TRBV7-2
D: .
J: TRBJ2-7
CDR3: CASSSPGAEQYF
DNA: TGTGCCAGCAGCTCCCCAGGGGCCGAGCAGTACTTC

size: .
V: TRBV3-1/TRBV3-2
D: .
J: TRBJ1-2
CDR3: CASSHPKRGSYGYTF
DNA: TGTGCCAGCAGCCATCCTAAGAGAGGGAGTTATGGCTACACCTTC

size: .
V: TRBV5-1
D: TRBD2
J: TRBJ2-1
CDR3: CASSPSSGGGGEQFF
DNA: TGCGCCAGCAGCCCGAGCAGCGGGGGTGGGGGTGAGCAGTTCTTC

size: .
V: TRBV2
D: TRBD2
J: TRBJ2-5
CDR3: CASSGTSQETQYF
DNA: TGTGCCAGCAGTGGGACTAGCCAAGAGACCCAGTACTTC

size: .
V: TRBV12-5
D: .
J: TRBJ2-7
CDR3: CASGLVQGGSYEQYF
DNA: TGTGCTAGTGGTTTGGTACAAGGGGGTTCCTACGAGCAGTACTTC

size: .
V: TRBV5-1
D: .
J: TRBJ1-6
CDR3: CASAGQYNSPLHF
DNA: TGCGCCAGCGCAGGACAGTATAATTCACCCCTCCACTTT

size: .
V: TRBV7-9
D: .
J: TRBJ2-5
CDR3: CASSLASQETQYF
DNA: TGTGCCAGCAGCTTAGCCTCCCAAGAGACCCAGTACTTC

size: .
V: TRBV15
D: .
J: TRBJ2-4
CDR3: CATSTIQVRIGVKNIQYF
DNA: TGTGCCACCAGCACAATACAGGTTCGGATTGGGGTCAAAAACATTCAGTACTTC

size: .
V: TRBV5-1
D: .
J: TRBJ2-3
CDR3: CASSPGFGTDTQYF
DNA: TGCGCCAGCAGCCCAGGGTTTGGGACAGATACGCAGTATTTT

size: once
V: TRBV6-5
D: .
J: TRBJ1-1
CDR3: CASSFTLNTEAFF
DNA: TGTGCCAGCAGTTTCACTTTGAACACTGAAGCTTTCTTT

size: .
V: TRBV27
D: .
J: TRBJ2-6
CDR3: CASSLGSPGANVLTF
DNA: TGTGCCAGCAGTTTAGGTAGTCCTGGGGCCAACGTCCTGACTTTC

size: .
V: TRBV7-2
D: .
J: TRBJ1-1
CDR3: CASSFYPGANTEAFF
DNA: TGTGCCAGCAGCTTTTACCCGGGAGCGAACACTGAAGCTTTCTTT

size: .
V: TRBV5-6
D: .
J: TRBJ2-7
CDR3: CASSRLKHSYEQYF
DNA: TGTGCCAGCAGCCGCTTGAAGCACTCCTACGAGCAGTACTTC

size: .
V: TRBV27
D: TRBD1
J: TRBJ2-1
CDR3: CASSLFHRLGTGNEQFF
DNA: TGTGCCAGCAGTTTATTTCACCGTTTAGGGACAGGGAATGAGCAGTTCTTC

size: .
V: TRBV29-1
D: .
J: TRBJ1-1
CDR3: CSVVGQSNTEAFF
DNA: TGCAGCGTAGTTGGACAGTCGAACACTGAAGCTTTCTTT

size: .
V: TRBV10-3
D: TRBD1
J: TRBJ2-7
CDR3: CAISETGGAFSYEQYF
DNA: TGTGCCATCAGTGAAACAGGGGGCGCTTTCTCCTACGAGCAGTACTTC

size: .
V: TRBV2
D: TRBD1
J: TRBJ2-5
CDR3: CASSRNRGIDQETQYF
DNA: TGTGCCAGCAGTCGGAACAGGGGGATCGATCAAGAGACCCAGTACTTC

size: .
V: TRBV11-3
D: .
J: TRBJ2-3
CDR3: CASSPSDSPSPHVTQYF
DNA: TGTGCCAGCAGCCCCTCGGACAGCCCCTCTCCACACGTTACGCAGTATTTT

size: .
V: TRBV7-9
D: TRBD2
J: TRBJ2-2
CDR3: CASSFLAGGFFTGELFF
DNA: TGTGCCAGCAGCTTTCTAGCGGGGGGGTTCTTCACCGGGGAGCTGTTTTTT

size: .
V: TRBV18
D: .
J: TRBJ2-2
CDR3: CASSLGTYNTGELFF
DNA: TGTGCCAGCTCACTTGGGACATATAACACCGGGGAGCTGTTTTTT

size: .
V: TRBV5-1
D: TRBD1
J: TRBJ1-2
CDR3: CASSLETGAYGYTF
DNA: TGCGCCAGCAGCTTGGAGACAGGGGCCTATGGCTACACCTTC

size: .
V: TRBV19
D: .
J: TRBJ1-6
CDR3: CASRRQINSPLHF
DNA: TGTGCCAGTAGAAGACAGATTAATTCACCCCTCCACTTT

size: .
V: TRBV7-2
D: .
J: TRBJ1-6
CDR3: CASSLARTVDNSPLHF
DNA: TGTGCCAGCAGCTTAGCTAGGACAGTGGATAATTCACCCCTCCACTTT

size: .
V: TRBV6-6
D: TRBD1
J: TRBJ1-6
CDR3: CASATDRVNSPLHF
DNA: TGTGCCAGCGCGACGGACAGGGTCAATTCACCCCTCCACTTT

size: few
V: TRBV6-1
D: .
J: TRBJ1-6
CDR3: CASSDRSGALVLHF
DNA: TGTGCCAGCAGTGATCGGTCAGGGGCCCTCGTCCTCCACTTT

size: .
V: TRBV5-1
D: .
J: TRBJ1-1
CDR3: CASSFSATMNTEAFF
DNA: TGCGCCAGCAGCTTTAGTGCCACTATGAACACTGAAGCTTTCTTT

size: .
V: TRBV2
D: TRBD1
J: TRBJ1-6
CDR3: CASRGQGDYSPLHF
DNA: TGTGCCAGCAGGGGACAGGGAGATTATTCACCCCTCCACTTT

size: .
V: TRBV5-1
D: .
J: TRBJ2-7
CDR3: CASSLFGGTYEQYF
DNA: TGCGCCAGCAGCTTGTTTGGAGGGACCTACGAGCAGTACTTC

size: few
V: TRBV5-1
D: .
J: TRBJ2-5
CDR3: CASMGVETQYF
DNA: TGCGCCAGCATGGGAGTGGAGACCCAGTACTTC

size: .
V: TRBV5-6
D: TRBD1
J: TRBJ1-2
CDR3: CASSIYRGLGYTF
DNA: TGTGCCAGCAGCATTTACAGGGGGCTCGGCTACACCTTC

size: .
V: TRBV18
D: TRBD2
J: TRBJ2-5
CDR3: CASSLGLVKQETQYF
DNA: TGTGCCAGCTCTCTGGGACTAGTCAAACAAGAGACCCAGTACTTC

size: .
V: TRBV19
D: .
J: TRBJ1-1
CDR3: CASSITGVLNTEAFF
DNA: TGTGCCAGTAGTATCACCGGGGTACTGAACACTGAAGCTTTCTTT

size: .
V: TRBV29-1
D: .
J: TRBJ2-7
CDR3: CSVLSTSGGRNYEQYF
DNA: TGCAGCGTTTTATCAACGTCGGGGGGCCGAAACTACGAGCAGTACTTC

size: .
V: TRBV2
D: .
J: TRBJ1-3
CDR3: CASSEVDTRSGNTIYF
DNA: TGTGCCAGCAGTGAAGTGGACACCCGCTCTGGAAACACCATATATTTT

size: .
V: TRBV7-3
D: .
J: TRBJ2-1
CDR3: CASSPSRGIYNEQFF
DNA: TGTGCCAGCAGCCCCTCGCGGGGAATCTACAATGAGCAGTTCTTC

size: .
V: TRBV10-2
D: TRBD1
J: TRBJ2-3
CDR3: CASSFPGQNTDTQYF
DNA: TGCGCCAGTAGTTTTCCGGGACAGAACACAGATACGCAGTATTTT

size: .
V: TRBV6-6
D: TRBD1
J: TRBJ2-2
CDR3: CASSPRDRGNTGELFF
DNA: TGTGCCAGCAGTCCCCGGGACAGAGGAAACACCGGGGAGCTGTTTTTT

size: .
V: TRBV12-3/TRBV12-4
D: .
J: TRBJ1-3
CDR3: CASSNYRGNTIYF
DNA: TGTGCCAGCAGTAACTACAGGGGAAACACCATATATTTT

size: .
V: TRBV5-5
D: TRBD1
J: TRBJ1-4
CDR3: CASSTLTGTNEKLFF
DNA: TGTGCCAGCAGCACTTTGACAGGGACTAATGAAAAACTGTTTTTT

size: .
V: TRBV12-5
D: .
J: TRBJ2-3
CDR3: CASGLVSGVHTDTQYF
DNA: TGTGCTAGTGGTTTGGTCTCAGGGGTCCACACAGATACGCAGTATTTT

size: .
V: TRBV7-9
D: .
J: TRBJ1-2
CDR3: CASSDTSYGYTF
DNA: TGTGCCAGCAGCGATACGAGCTATGGCTACACCTTC

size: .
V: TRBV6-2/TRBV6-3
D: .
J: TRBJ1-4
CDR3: CASSPYRVEKLFF
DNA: TGTGCCAGCAGCCCCTACAGGGTAGAAAAACTGTTTTTT

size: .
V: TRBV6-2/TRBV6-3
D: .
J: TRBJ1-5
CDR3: CASSYKGSNQPQHF
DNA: TGTGCCAGCAGTTACAAGGGGAGCAATCAGCCCCAGCATTTT

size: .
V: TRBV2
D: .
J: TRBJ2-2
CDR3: CASSESPNTGELFF
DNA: TGTGCCAGCAGTGAAAGCCCGAACACCGGGGAGCTGTTTTTT

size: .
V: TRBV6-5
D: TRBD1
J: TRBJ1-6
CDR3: CASSYGGQGANSPLHF
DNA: TGTGCCAGCAGTTACGGGGGACAGGGGGCTAATTCACCCCTCCACTTT

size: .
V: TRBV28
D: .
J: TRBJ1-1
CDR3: CASSPARRDTEAFF
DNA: TGTGCCAGCAGCCCGGCACGACGGGACACTGAAGCTTTCTTT

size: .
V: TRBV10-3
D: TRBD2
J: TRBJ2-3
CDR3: CAISPGLSTDTQYF
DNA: TGTGCCATCAGTCCGGGACTAAGCACAGATACGCAGTATTTT

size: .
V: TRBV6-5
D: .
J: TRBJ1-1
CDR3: CASSYSLLDSRETFF
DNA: TGTGCCAGCAGTTACTCTCTGTTGGACAGCCGAGAGACTTTCTTT

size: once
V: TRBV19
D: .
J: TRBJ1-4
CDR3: CASSPGLHNEKLFF
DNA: TGTGCCAGTAGTCCGGGACTCCACAATGAAAAACTGTTTTTT

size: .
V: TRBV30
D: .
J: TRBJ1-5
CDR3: CAWSGGAGQPQHF
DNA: TGTGCCTGGAGCGGGGGGGCAGGTCAGCCCCAGCATTTT

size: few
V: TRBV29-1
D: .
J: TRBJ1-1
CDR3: CSVSQDSHTEAFF
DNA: TGCAGCGTCTCACAGGATTCGCACACTGAAGCTTTCTTT

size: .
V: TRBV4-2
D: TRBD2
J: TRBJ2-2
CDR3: CASSRLLAGGTGELFF
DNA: TGTGCCAGCAGCCGATTGCTAGCGGGGGGGACCGGGGAGCTGTTTTTT

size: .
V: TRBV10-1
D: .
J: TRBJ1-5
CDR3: CASSESLRNQPQHF
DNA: TGCGCCAGCAGTGAGTCACTCCGGAATCAGCCCCAGCATTTT

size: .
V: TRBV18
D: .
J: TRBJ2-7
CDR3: CASSPSQNSYEQYF
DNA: TGTGCCAGCTCACCGTCCCAGAACTCCTACGAGCAGTACTTC

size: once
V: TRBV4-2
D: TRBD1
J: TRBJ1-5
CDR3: CASGLGQNNQPQHF
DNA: TGTGCCAGCGGCCTGGGACAGAACAATCAGCCCCAGCATTTT

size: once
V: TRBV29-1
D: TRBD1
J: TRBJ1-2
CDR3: CSVERGTGDGYTF
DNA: TGCAGCGTTGAGAGAGGGACAGGGGATGGCTACACCTTC

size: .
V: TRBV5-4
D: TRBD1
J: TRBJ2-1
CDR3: CASSSTGAGEQFF
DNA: TGTGCCAGCAGCTCGACAGGGGCGGGTGAGCAGTTCTTC